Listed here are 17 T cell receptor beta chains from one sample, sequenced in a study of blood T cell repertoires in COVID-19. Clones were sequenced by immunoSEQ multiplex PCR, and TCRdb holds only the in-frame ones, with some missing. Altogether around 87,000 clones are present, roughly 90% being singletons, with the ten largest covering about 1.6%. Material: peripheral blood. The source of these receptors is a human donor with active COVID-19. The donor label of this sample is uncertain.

Here the CDR3 DNA reads TGTGCCAGCAGGGGGTCGACAGGGGCATACAATGAGCAGTTCTTC. Residues: CASRGSTGAYNEQFF. The chain carries TRBV28 and TRBJ2-1, with 8 positions matching TRBD1. Germline CDR1 is MDHEN and CDR2 is SYDVKM. CDR3 length: 15 amino acids. With V trimmed by 6 bases and J by 4 bases, 8 bases remained unmatched.

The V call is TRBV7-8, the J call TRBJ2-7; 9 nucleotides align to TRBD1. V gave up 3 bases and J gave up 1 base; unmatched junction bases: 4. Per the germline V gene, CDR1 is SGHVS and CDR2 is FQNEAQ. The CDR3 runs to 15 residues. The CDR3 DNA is TGTGCCAGCAGCTTGGGGACAGGGAAGTCCTACGAGCAGTACTTC. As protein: CASSLGTGKSYEQYF.

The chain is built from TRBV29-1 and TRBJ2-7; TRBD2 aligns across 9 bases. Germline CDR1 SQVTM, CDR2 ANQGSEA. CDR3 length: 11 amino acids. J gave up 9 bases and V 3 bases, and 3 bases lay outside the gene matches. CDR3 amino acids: CSVDRGGVQYF. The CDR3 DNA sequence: TGCAGCGTTGACCGCGGGGGGGTGCAGTACTTC.

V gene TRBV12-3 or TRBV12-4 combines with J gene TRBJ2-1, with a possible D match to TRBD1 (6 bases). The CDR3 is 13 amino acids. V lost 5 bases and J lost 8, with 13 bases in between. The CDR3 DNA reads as TGTGCCAGCAGTGGCCGACAGGCCTATGAGCAGTTCTTC. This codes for CASSGRQAYEQFF.

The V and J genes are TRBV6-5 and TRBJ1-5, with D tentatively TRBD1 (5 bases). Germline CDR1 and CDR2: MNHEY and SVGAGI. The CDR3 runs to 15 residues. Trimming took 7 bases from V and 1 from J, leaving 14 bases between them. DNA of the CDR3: TGTGCCAGCAATGCCGGGACTCACAGCAATCAGCCCCAGCATTTT. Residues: CASNAGTHSNQPQHF.

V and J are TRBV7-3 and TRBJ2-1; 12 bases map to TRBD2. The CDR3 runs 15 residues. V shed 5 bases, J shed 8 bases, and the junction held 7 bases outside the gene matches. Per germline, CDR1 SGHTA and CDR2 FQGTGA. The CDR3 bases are TGTGCCAGCAGCCTTCTAGCGGGGGGGCTCGATGAGCAGTTCTTC. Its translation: CASSLLAGGLDEQFF. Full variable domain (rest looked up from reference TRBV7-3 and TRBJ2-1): GAGVSQTPSNKVTEKGKYVELRCDPISGHTALYWYRQSLGQGPEFLIYFQGTGAADDSGLPNDRFFAVRPEGSVSTLKIQRTERGDSAVYLCASSLLAGGLDEQFFGPGTRLTVL.

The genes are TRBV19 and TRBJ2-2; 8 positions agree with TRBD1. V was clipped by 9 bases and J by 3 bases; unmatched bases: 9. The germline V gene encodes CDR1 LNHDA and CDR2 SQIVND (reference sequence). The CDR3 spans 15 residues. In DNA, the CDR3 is TGTGCCAGCGCCCACAGGGGGGCCGACACCGGGGAGCTGTTTTTT. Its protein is CASAHRGADTGELFF.

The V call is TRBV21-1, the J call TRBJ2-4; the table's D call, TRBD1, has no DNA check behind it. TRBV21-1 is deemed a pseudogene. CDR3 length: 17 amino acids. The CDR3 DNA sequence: TGTGCCAGCAGCAAAGAACAGGGGAGGTCGACCAAAAACATTCAGTACTTC. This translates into CASSKEQGRSTKNIQYF.

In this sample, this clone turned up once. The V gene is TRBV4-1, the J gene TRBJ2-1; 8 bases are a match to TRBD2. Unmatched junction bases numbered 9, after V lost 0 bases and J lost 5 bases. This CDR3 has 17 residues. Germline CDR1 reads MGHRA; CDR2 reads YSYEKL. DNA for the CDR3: TGCGCCAGCAGCCAAGACCCTGGGACTAGACCAAACAATGAGCAGTTCTTC. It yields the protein CASSQDPGTRPNNEQFF.

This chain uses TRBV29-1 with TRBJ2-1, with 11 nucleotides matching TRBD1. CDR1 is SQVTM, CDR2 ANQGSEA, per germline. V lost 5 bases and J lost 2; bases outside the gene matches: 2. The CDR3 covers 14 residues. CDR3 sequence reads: CSVRDRGTYNEQFF. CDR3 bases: TGCAGCGTTAGGGACAGGGGGACCTACAATGAGCAGTTCTTC.

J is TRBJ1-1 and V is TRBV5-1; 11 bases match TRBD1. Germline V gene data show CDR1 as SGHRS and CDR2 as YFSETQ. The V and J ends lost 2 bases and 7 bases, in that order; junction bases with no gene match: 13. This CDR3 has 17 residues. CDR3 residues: CASSFVEGQGGPIEAFF. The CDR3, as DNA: TGCGCCAGCAGCTTCGTTGAGGGACAGGGGGGACCGATTGAAGCTTTCTTT. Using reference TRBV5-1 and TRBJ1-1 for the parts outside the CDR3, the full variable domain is KAGVTQTPRYLIKTRGQQVTLSCSPISGHRSVSWYQQTPGQGLQFLFEYFSETQRNKGNFPGRFSGRQFSNSRSEMNVSTLELGDSALYLCASSFVEGQGGPIEAFFGQGTRLTVV.

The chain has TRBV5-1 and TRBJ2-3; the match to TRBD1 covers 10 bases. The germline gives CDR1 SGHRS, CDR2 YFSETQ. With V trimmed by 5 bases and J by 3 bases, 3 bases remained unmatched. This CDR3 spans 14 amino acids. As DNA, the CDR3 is TGCGCCAGCAGTGGGACAGGGGAAACAGATACGCAGTATTTT. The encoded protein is CASSGTGETDTQYF.

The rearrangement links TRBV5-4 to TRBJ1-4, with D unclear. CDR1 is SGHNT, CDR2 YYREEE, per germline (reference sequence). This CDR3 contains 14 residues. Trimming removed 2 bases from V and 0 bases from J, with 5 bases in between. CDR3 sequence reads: CASSFRSTNEKLFF. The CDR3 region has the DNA TGTGCCAGCAGCTTCAGATCAACTAATGAAAAACTGTTTTTT.

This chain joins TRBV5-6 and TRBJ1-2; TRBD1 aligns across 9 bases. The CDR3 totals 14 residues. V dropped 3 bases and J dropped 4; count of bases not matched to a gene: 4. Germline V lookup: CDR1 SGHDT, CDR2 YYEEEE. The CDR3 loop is CASSSDRGGYGYTF. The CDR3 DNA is TGTGCCAGCAGCTCGGACAGGGGAGGCTATGGCTACACCTTC.

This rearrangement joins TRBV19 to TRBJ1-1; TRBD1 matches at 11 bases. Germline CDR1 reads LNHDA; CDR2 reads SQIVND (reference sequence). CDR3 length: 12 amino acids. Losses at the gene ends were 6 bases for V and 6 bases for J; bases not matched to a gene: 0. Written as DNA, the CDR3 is TGTGCCAGTAGGGGACAGGGGGCTGAAGCTTTCTTT. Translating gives CASRGQGAEAFF.

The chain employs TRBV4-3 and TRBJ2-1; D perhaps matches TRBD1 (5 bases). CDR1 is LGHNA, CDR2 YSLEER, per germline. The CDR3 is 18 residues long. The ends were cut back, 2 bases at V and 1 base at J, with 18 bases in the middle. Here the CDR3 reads CASSQYGKGQGSYNEQFF. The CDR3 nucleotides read TGCGCCAGCAGCCAATATGGGAAGGGGCAGGGATCCTACAATGAGCAGTTCTTC.

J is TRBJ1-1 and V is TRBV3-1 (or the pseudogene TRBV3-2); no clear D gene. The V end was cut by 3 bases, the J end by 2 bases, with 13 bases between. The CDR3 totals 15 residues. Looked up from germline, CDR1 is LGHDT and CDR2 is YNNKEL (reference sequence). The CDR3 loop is CASSQLHRANTEAFF. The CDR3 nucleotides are TGTGCCAGCAGCCAGCTTCACAGAGCCAACACTGAAGCTTTCTTT.